These T cell receptor beta chains were read from a single sample in a study of T cell responses to AZD1222 COVID-19 vaccine. The data were produced by immunoSEQ multiplex PCR, yet TCRdb's version contains in-frame clones alone and is incomplete. The sample has some 130,000 clones, about 90% seen once. The sequences come from peripheral blood, collected on day 0 of AZD1222 vaccination. The receptor source for this set is an adult in good health. Both conserved end residues are part of each CDR3.

CDR3aa: CASGWGPPYEQYF
j_gene: TRBJ2-7
v_gene: TRBV21-1

CDR3aa: CASSLEVAETQYF
j_gene: TRBJ2-5
v_gene: TRBV7-2

CDR3aa: CASSSRGVADTQYF
j_gene: TRBJ2-3
v_gene: TRBV7-2

CDR3aa: CASSQDSITETDTQYF
j_gene: TRBJ2-3
v_gene: TRBV4-2

CDR3aa: CASSYTLGTGRVTQYF
j_gene: TRBJ2-3
v_gene: TRBV6-6

CDR3aa: CASSTQGPGEAEQFF
j_gene: TRBJ2-1
v_gene: TRBV21-1

CDR3aa: CASSSPRTTNEKLFF
j_gene: TRBJ1-4
v_gene: TRBV7-9

CDR3aa: CSVPHRDRDYATNEKLFF
j_gene: TRBJ1-4
v_gene: TRBV29-1

CDR3aa: CASRGGYNYGYTF
j_gene: TRBJ1-2
v_gene: TRBV2

CDR3aa: CASPPRRSYNEQFF
j_gene: TRBJ2-1
v_gene: TRBV6-5

CDR3aa: CASSIGSLGPNTGELFF
j_gene: TRBJ2-2
v_gene: TRBV19

CDR3aa: CASRATVSNTEAFF
j_gene: TRBJ1-1
v_gene: TRBV6-5

CDR3aa: CASSQLQGTEAFF
j_gene: TRBJ1-1
v_gene: TRBV4-3

CDR3aa: CASSLKGNRDTPEAFF
j_gene: TRBJ1-1
v_gene: TRBV7-6

CDR3aa: CASSYGQGSTEAFF
j_gene: TRBJ1-1
v_gene: TRBV7-3

CDR3aa: CASSLTGPNTEAFF
j_gene: TRBJ1-1
v_gene: TRBV5-6

CDR3aa: CASSRLAGNEQFF
j_gene: TRBJ2-1
v_gene: TRBV3-1/TRBV3-2

CDR3aa: CASGLDPVLDRLDEQYF
j_gene: TRBJ2-7
v_gene: TRBV12-5

CDR3aa: CASRLTGDHGYTF
j_gene: TRBJ1-2
v_gene: TRBV27

CDR3aa: CASSYPLTGSGNTIYF
j_gene: TRBJ1-3
v_gene: TRBV6-2/TRBV6-3

CDR3aa: CASSLTSGNSYEQYF
j_gene: TRBJ2-7
v_gene: TRBV27

CDR3aa: CASSLTGGPYNEQFF
j_gene: TRBJ2-1
v_gene: TRBV27

CDR3aa: CASSLAKGTGIYEQYF
j_gene: TRBJ2-7
v_gene: TRBV5-1

CDR3aa: CASTPPSQETQYF
j_gene: TRBJ2-5
v_gene: TRBV7-2

CDR3aa: CASKGLNYGYTF
j_gene: TRBJ1-2
v_gene: TRBV19

CDR3aa: CASGRGGTEQHF
j_gene: TRBJ1-5
v_gene: TRBV28